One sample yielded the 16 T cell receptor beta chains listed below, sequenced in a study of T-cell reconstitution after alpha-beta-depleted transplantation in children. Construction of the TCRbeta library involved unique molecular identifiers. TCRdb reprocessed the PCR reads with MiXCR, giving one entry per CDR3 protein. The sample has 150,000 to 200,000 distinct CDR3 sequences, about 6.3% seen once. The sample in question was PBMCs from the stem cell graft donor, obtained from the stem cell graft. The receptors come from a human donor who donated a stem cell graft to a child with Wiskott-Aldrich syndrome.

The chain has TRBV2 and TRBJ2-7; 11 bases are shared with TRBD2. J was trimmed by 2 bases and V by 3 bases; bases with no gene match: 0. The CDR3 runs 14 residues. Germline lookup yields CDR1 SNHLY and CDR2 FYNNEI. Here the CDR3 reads CASSETSGAYEQYF. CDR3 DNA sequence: TGTGCCAGCAGTGAGACTAGCGGGGCCTACGAGCAGTACTTC.

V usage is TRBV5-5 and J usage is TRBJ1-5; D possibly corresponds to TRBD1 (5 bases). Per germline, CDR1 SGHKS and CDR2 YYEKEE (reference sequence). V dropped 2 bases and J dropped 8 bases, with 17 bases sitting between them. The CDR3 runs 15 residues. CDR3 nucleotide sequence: TGTGCCAGCAGCTTCGACAGCCTCGTAGTCAAGCCCCAGCATTTT. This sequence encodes CASSFDSLVVKPQHF.

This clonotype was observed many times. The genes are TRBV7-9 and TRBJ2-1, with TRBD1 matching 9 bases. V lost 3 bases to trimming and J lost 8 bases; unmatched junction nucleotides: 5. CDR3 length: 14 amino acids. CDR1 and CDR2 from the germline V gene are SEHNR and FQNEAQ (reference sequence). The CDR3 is CASSFPGQGYEQFF. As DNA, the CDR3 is TGTGCCAGCAGCTTTCCGGGACAGGGATATGAGCAGTTCTTC.

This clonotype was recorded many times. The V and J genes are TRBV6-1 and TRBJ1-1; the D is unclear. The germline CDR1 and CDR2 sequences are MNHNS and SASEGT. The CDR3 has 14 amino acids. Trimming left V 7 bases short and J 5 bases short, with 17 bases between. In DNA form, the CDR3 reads TGTGCCAGCACCATAACAGTCTCGGGGACTGAAGCTTTCTTT. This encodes CASTITVSGTEAFF.

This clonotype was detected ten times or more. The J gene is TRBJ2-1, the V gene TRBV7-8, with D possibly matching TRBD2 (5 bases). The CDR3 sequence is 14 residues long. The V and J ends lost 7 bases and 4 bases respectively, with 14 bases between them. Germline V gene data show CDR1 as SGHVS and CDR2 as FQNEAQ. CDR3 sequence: CASTRGSAYNEQFF. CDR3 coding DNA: TGTGCCAGCACCCGGGGTAGCGCTTACAATGAGCAGTTCTTC.

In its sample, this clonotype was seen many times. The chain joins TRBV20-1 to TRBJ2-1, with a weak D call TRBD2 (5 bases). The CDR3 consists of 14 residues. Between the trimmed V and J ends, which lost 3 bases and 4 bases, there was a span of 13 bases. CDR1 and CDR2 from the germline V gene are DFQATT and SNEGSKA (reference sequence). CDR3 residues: CSASRLAFYNEQFF. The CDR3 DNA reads TGCAGTGCTAGCCGGCTAGCCTTTTACAATGAGCAGTTCTTC.

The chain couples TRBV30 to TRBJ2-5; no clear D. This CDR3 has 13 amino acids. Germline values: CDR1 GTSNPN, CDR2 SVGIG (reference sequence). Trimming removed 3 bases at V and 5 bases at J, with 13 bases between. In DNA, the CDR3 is TGTGCCTGGAGCGGTCGAGGAAGGGAGACCCAGTACTTC. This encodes CAWSGRGRETQYF.

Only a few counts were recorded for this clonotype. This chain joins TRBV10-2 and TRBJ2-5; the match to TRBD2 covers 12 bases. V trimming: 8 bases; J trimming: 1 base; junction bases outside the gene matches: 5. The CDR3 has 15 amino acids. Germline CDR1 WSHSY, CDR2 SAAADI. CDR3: CASATSGGAQETQYF. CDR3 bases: TGCGCCAGCGCGACTAGCGGGGGAGCCCAAGAGACCCAGTACTTC.

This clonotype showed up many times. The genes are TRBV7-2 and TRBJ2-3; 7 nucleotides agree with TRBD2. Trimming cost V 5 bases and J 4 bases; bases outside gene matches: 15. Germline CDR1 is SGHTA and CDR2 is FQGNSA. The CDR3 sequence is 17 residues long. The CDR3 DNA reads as TGTGCCAGCAGCCCACCATTAGGCGGGAGAAGAGCAGATACGCAGTATTTT. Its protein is CASSPPLGGRRADTQYF.

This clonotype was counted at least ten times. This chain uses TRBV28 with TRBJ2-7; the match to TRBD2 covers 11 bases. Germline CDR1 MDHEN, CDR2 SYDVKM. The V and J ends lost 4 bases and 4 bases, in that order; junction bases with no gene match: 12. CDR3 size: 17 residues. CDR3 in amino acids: CASSSTPVTSGAYEQYF. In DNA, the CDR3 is TGTGCCAGCAGTTCGACCCCCGTGACTAGCGGGGCGTACGAGCAGTACTTC.

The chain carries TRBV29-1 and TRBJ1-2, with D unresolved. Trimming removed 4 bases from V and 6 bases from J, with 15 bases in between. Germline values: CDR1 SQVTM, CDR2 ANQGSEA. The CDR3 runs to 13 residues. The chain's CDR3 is CSVVRAGTHGYTF. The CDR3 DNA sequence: TGCAGCGTTGTGAGGGCAGGAACCCATGGCTACACCTTC.

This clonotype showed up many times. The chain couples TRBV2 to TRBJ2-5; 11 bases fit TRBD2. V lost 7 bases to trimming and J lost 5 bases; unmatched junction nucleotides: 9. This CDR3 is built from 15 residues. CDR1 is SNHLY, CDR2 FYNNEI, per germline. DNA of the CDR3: TGTGCCAGCAACTTCCGTAGCGGGAGGGTGGAGACCCAGTACTTC. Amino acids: CASNFRSGRVETQYF. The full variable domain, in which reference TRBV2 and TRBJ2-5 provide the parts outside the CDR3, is EPEVTQTPSHQVTQMGQEVILRCVPISNHLYFYWYRQILGQKVEFLVSFYNNEISEKSEIFDDQFSVERPDGSNFTLKIRSTKLEDSAMYFCASNFRSGRVETQYFGPGTRLLVL.

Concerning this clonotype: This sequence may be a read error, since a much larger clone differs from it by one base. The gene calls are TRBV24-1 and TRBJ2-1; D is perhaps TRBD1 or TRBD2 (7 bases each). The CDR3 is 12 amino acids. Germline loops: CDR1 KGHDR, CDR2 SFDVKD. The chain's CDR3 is CATSDTGEGQLF. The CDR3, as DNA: TGTGCCACCAGTGACACAGGGGAGGGGCAGCTCTTC.

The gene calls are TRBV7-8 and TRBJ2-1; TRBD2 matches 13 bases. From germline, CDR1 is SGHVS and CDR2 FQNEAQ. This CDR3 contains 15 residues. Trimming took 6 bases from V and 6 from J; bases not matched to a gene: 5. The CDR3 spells CASRRGTSGTNEQFF. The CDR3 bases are TGTGCCAGCAGGCGCGGGACTAGCGGGACCAATGAGCAGTTCTTC.

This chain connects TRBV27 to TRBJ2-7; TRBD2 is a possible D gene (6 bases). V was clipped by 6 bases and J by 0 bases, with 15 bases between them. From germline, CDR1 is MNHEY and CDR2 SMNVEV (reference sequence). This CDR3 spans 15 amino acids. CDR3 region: CASREGTGSSYEQYF. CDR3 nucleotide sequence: TGTGCCAGCAGGGAGGGGACGGGGAGCTCCTACGAGCAGTACTTC.

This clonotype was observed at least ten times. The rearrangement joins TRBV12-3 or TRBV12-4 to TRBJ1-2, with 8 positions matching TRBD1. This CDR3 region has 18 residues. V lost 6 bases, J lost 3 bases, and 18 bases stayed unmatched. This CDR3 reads CASSYGPHRTGIDYGYTF. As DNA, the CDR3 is TGTGCCAGCAGCTACGGCCCCCATCGGACAGGGATCGACTATGGCTACACCTTC.